What follows describes a single T cell receptor (beta chain). PCR employed 60 Vbeta and 13 Jbeta primers. Produced via immunoSEQ multiplex PCR; TCRdb's table is partial and in-frame only. The repertoire includes about 70,000 clones, about 70% of them detected once, and roughly 9.7% sits in the top ten. The J segment lost 1 base and the V segment lost 3 bases, leaving 2 bases of the junction unmatched. CDR3 size: 15 residues. Germline loops: CDR1 SGHTA, CDR2 FQGNSA. These data come from a study of cytomegalovirus exposure and HLA in healthy donors. The sequenced sample was PBMCs. The clonotype comes from a woman aged 25 to 39 in good health and CMV-seronegative. V gene TRBV7-2 combines with J gene TRBJ2-2, with TRBD1 identical over 7 bases. The DNA for the CDR3 is TGTGCCAGCAGCTTCGGGACAGTGAACACCGGGGAGCTGTTTTTT. Amino acids: CASSFGTVNTGELFF.